The 3 T cell receptor beta chains below come from one sample, sequenced in a study of cytomegalovirus exposure and HLA in healthy donors. In the PCR, 60 Vbeta and 13 Jbeta primers were used. The assay was immunoSEQ multiplex PCR, and TCRdb's table has in-frame clones only and misses some. The profile covers about 140,000 clones, with roughly three quarters appearing a single time and approximately 4.9% taken by the ten largest. Sequencing was performed on PBMCs. These receptors were obtained from a woman aged 50 to 60 in good health and CMV-seronegative.

Only one count was recorded for this clone. The chain couples TRBV6-5 to TRBJ2-7; the match to TRBD2 covers 7 bases. V was pared by 2 bases and J by 8 bases, with 9 bases of the junction left unmatched. Germline values: CDR1 MNHEY, CDR2 SVGAGI. The CDR3 has 14 amino acids. CDR3 coding DNA: TGTGCCAGCAGTTACGATGGGGGGAGGGCGAAGCAGTACTTC. This sequence encodes CASSYDGGRAKQYF.

CDR3 DNA: TGTGCCAGCAGCTTAGGGACGACAGGGGGCACCACTGAAGCTTTCTTT. Its translation: CASSLGTTGGTTEAFF. This rearrangement joins TRBV7-9 to TRBJ1-1; 10 positions agree with TRBD1. CDR1 and CDR2 (germline): SEHNR, FQNEAQ (reference sequence). The CDR3 consists of 16 residues. J lost 4 bases, V lost 1 base, and 6 bases had no gene match. Filled out from reference TRBV7-9 and TRBJ1-1, the complete variable domain reads DTGVSQNPRHKITKRGQNVTFRCDPISEHNRLYWYRQTLGQGPEFLTYFQNEAQLEKSRLLSDRFSAERPKGSFSTLEIQRTEQGDSAMYLCASSLGTTGGTTEAFFGQGTRLTVV.

The chain links TRBV21-1 to TRBJ2-7; the table's D call TRBD1 went unverified against the DNA. TRBV21-1 is deemed a pseudogene. The CDR3 is made up of 15 amino acids. The CDR3 spells CASSNRQGLIHEQYF. CDR3 in DNA: TGTGCCAGCAGCAATCGGCAGGGATTAATCCACGAGCAGTACTTC.